Presented here are 21 T cell receptor beta chains from one specimen sequenced in a study of response to subunit inactivated influenza vaccine. TCRdb analysed the RT-PCR reads with MiXCR anew, one entry per CDR3 protein. The table lists 500,000 to 600,000 distinct CDR3 sequences, 12% to 15% of them singletons. The sample in question was PBMCs from blood, obtained roughly 12 days after vaccination. These receptors originate from a man aged 50 or older who received an inactivated influenza vaccine.

V and J are TRBV29-1 and TRBJ2-7; possibly TRBD1 or TRBD2 for D (5 bases each). With 4 bases removed from V and 4 bases from J, the gap between germline ends came to 20 bases. Germline CDR1 and CDR2: SQVTM and ANQGSEA. There are 15 residues in the CDR3. Here the CDR3 reads CSVVKGQGPSYEQYF. The DNA for the CDR3 is TGCAGCGTTGTGAAGGGCCAGGGACCTTCGTACGAGCAGTACTTC.

The table lists this clonotype with a few counts. This sequence joins TRBV4-1 and TRBJ2-1, with D possibly matching TRBD2 (5 bases). CDR1 MGHRA and CDR2 YSYEKL come from the germline V gene. Trimming removed 4 bases at V and 6 bases at J, with 19 bases between. The CDR3 has 16 amino acids. The CDR3: CASSPPGGAGVNEQFF. The CDR3, as DNA: TGCGCCAGCAGCCCCCCCGGTGGTGCCGGGGTCAATGAGCAGTTCTTC.

This clonotype was recorded a few times. The chain has TRBV19 and TRBJ1-5, with 8 bases that match TRBD1. V lost 5 bases and J lost 5; bases outside the gene matches: 8. This CDR3 is 15 amino acids long. CDR1 and CDR2 from the germline V gene are LNHDA and SQIVND (reference sequence). Here the CDR3 reads CASSAGQGFYQPQHF. The CDR3 nucleotides read TGTGCCAGTAGTGCCGGACAGGGTTTTTATCAGCCCCAGCATTTT.

This rearrangement joins TRBV3-1 to TRBJ2-7; the match to TRBD2 covers 9 bases. V lost 1 base, J lost 6 bases, and 7 bases stayed unmatched. This CDR3 contains 15 residues. The germline gives CDR1 LGHDT, CDR2 YNNKEL (reference sequence). CDR3 coding DNA: TGTGCCAGCAGCCAAGGCGGGAGGGCCTTCGGCGAGCAGTACTTC. It specifies CASSQGGRAFGEQYF.

The chain uses TRBV11-2 and TRBJ2-1; D possibly corresponds to TRBD2 (6 bases). Per the germline V gene, CDR1 is SGHAT and CDR2 is FQNNGV. The CDR3 extends over 16 amino acids. V was trimmed by 4 bases and J by 2 bases, leaving 15 bases between them. CDR3 nucleotide sequence: TGTGCCAGCAGCTCAACACGGGACTCCGCCTACAATGAGCAGTTCTTC. Translating gives CASSSTRDSAYNEQFF.

The chain uses TRBV28 and TRBJ2-7, with 10 bases fitting TRBD2. V was pared by 0 bases and J by 3 bases, with 5 bases of the junction left unmatched. There are 16 residues in the CDR3. CDR1 is MDHEN, CDR2 SYDVKM, per germline. CDR3 sequence (DNA): TGTGCCAGCAGTTTATGGTCCCCTAGCGGGGGCTACGAGCAGTACTTC. Its translation: CASSLWSPSGGYEQYF. Supplemented by reference TRBV28 and TRBJ2-7, the full variable domain reads DVKVTQSSRYLVKRTGEKVFLECVQDMDHENMFWYRQDPGLGLRLIYFSYDVKMKEKGDIPEGYSVSREKKERFSLILESASTNQTSMYLCASSLWSPSGGYEQYFGPGTRLTVT.

This clonotype was recorded many times. This chain connects TRBV4-3 to TRBJ2-2; D is unresolved. In germline, CDR1 is LGHNA, CDR2 YSLEER. With 0 bases removed from V and 4 bases from J, the gap between germline ends came to 9 bases. The CDR3 sequence is 15 residues long. The chain's CDR3 is CASSQDKWGTGELFF. The CDR3 bases are TGCGCCAGCAGCCAAGATAAGTGGGGCACCGGGGAGCTGTTTTTT.

The J gene is TRBJ2-2, the V gene TRBV5-4; TRBD2 agrees at 8 bases. After removal of 4 bases from V and 4 bases from J, the junction contained 9 bases not matched to a gene. Germline CDR1 and CDR2: SGHNT and YYREEE (reference sequence). The CDR3 is 16 residues long. The chain's CDR3 is CASSPPGRGATGELFF. The DNA for the CDR3 is TGTGCCAGCAGCCCACCCGGGCGGGGGGCCACCGGGGAGCTGTTTTTT.

This clonotype was seen a few times. The gene calls are TRBV30 and TRBJ2-5; D gene unclear. The V end lost 0 bases, the J end lost 5 bases, and 7 bases lay between the germline ends. This CDR3 comprises 12 residues. Germline CDR1 and CDR2: GTSNPN and SVGIG (reference sequence). The CDR3 nucleotides are TGTGCCTGGAGTGTAATGGGGGAGACCCAGTACTTC. Translating it yields CAWSVMGETQYF.

Note on this clonotype: The junction departs from the called germline gene at one end, perhaps through a read error. This rearrangement joins TRBV5-6 to TRBJ2-7; TRBD2 might be the D (6 bases). The CDR3 covers 14 residues. Germline values: CDR1 SGHDT, CDR2 YYEEEE. The CDR3 reads CASGFGSGVVEQYF. The CDR3 nucleotides are TGTGCCAGCGGCTTCGGGTCGGGAGTTGTCGAGCAGTACTTC.

The rearrangement joins TRBV18 to TRBJ1-2, with D unclear. The CDR3 has 15 amino acids. V was pared by 1 base and J by 8 bases, with 17 bases between. The V gene's germline CDR1 is KGHSH and CDR2 LQKENI. As DNA, the CDR3 is TGTGCCAGCTCACCACAAACCCGACCCGTAGAGGGCTACACCTTC. This gives the protein CASSPQTRPVEGYTF.

This rearrangement joins TRBV18 to TRBJ1-1, with 12 nucleotides matching TRBD1. CDR1 and CDR2 from the germline V gene are KGHSH and LQKENI. J gave up 3 bases and V 3 bases, and 8 bases lay outside the gene matches. The CDR3 is 17 amino acids. CDR3 coding DNA: TGTGCCAGCTCACCGATTTCGGGGGACAGGGGGCACACTGAAGCTTTCTTT. The encoded protein is CASSPISGDRGHTEAFF.

This clonotype was counted a few times. This rearrangement joins TRBV5-6 to TRBJ1-2, with D unclear. The CDR3 is made up of 11 amino acids. Between the trimmed V and J ends, which lost 0 bases and 8 bases, there was a span of 5 bases. The V gene's germline CDR1 is SGHDT and CDR2 YYEEEE. CDR3 amino acids: CASSLDEGYTF. DNA of the CDR3: TGTGCCAGCAGCTTGGATGAGGGCTACACCTTC.

This rearrangement joins TRBV28 to TRBJ2-3; 9 bases are a match to TRBD2. Germline V gene data show CDR1 as MDHEN and CDR2 as SYDVKM. Germline trimming cut 6 bases from V and 5 bases from J; bases unmatched to any gene: 9. This CDR3 comprises 15 residues. CDR3 in amino acids: CASRLGGGARDTQYF. CDR3 DNA: TGTGCCAGCAGGCTCGGCGGGGGGGCCCGAGATACGCAGTATTTT.

This clonotype was seen a few times. The chain joins TRBV7-9 to TRBJ1-4, with D tentatively TRBD1 (6 bases). This CDR3 spans 14 amino acids. Germline values: CDR1 SEHNR, CDR2 FQNEAQ (reference sequence). Trimming took off 3 bases at V and 7 bases at J, with 12 bases between the two ends. The CDR3 DNA sequence: TGTGCCAGCAGCTTCGGGCAGGGGTTTGAAAAACTGTTTTTT. Encoded protein: CASSFGQGFEKLFF.

There are a few counts of this clonotype. The CDR3 spells CASGAGALSNEQFF. In nucleotides, the CDR3 is TGTGCCAGCGGGGCGGGAGCGCTATCCAATGAGCAGTTCTTC. This chain joins TRBV2 and TRBJ2-1, with TRBD2 matching 7 bases. The CDR3 consists of 14 residues. Trimming removed 8 bases from V and 6 bases from J; junction bases left unmatched: 10. The germline CDR1 and CDR2 sequences are SNHLY and FYNNEI.

This clonotype has a count of ten or more. The chain couples TRBV5-1 to TRBJ2-7; D perhaps matches TRBD1 (5 bases). Trimming shortened V by 3 bases and J by 2 bases, and 12 bases separated the two germline ends. In germline, CDR1 is SGHRS, CDR2 YFSETQ. This CDR3 region has 14 residues. The CDR3 here is CASSYSDSPYEQYF. Written as DNA, the CDR3 is TGCGCCAGCAGCTACAGCGACAGTCCCTACGAGCAGTACTTC.

V and J are TRBV7-6 and TRBJ1-2; D is unclear. V lost 3 bases, J lost 6 bases, and 17 bases lay in between. The CDR3 consists of 15 residues. Germline V gene sequence: CDR1 SGHVS, CDR2 FNYEAQ. The CDR3: CASSLEPGLADGYTF. The CDR3 DNA is TGTGCCAGCAGCTTGGAACCGGGCCTGGCGGATGGCTACACCTTC. The full variable domain, with the rest looked up from reference TRBV7-6 and TRBJ1-2, is GAGVSQSPRYKVTKRGQDVALRCDPISGHVSLYWYRQALGQGPEFLTYFNYEAQQDKSGLPNDRFSAERPEGSISTLTIQRTEQRDSAMYRCASSLEPGLADGYTFGSGTRLTVV.

This chain joins TRBV4-3 and TRBJ2-7; D gene uncertain. The CDR3 has 15 residues. The V gene lost 8 bases and the J gene lost 0 bases, with 17 bases spanning the gap. Looked up from germline, CDR1 is LGHNA and CDR2 is YSLEER. The CDR3 DNA is TGCGCCAGCGCGGCTAAGACCGGGCCCTCCTACGAGCAGTACTTC. It specifies CASAAKTGPSYEQYF.

V usage is TRBV20-1 and J usage is TRBJ2-7; D may be TRBD1 (7 bases). Per germline, CDR1 DFQATT and CDR2 SNEGSKA (reference sequence). Trimming left V 5 bases short and J 4 bases short, with 18 bases between. This CDR3 spans 14 amino acids. In DNA form, the CDR3 reads TGCAGTGCTCCCCGCGGAGGGGGCTCGTACGAGCAGTACTTC. Amino acid sequence: CSAPRGGGSYEQYF.

This clonotype has a handful of counts. The gene calls are TRBV15 and TRBJ2-7; D gene uncertain. This CDR3 is 12 amino acids long. V lost 0 bases to trimming and J lost 6 bases, with 6 bases between them. Germline-derived CDR1 and CDR2 are LNHNV and YYDKDF (reference sequence). In nucleotides, the CDR3 is TGTGCCACCAGCAGAGATCGGTCCGAGCAGTACTTC. Residues: CATSRDRSEQYF.